The clone carrying this TCR beta chain came up a few times. Its antigen is undetermined. This CDR3 region has 14 residues. Trimming took 3 bases from V and 3 from J, leaving 11 bases between them. Per the germline V gene, CDR1 is SEHNR and CDR2 is FQNEAQ (reference sequence). Template switching by 5'RACE produced TCR cDNA, adding a universal primer site and UMIs. TCRdb redid the calling of the 5' RACE reads with MiXCR, one entry per CDR3 protein. Of some 400,000 distinct CDR3 sequences listed, around 20% are singletons. The record originates from a study of T cells after yellow fever vaccination. Overall study: Fractions low in cell number were prepared with SMART-Seq v4 Ultra Low Input.

Findings and limits, study-wide: Clones that expanded after primary vaccination mostly reappeared after the booster (around 96% CD4, about 91% CD8).

This chain joins TRBV7-9 and TRBJ1-2; D possibly corresponds to TRBD1 (6 bases). The clonotype was recovered from a man aged 18 to 29 who received the YFV17D yellow fever vaccine. The sequencing here drew on PBMCs, taken before the yellow fever booster vaccination. The CDR3 region is CASSLGHGDYGYTF. The CDR3 region has the DNA TGTGCCAGCAGCTTGGGACACGGGGACTATGGCTACACCTTC.